The 17 T cell receptor beta chains in this list originate from one sample, sequenced in a study of shared clonotypes between healthy human individuals. Generated by immunoSEQ multiplex PCR, the TCRdb table keeps only in-frame clones and is missing some. The sample holds 800,000 to 950,000 clones; about 96% are singletons and the top ten take around 0.21%. Terminally differentiated effector memory CD45RA+ cells were excluded from the naive CD8 cells, which were CD45RO-negative and positively selected for CCR7. Sequenced material: naive CD8+ T cells sorted from blood. The receptors derive from a man younger than 45 in good health.

This chain uses TRBV18 with TRBJ2-5, with 7 bases fitting TRBD2. The CDR3 consists of 16 residues. Losses at the gene ends were 2 bases for V and 4 bases for J; bases not matched to a gene: 10. From germline, CDR1 is KGHSH and CDR2 LQKENI. The CDR3 protein is CASSPAPLAEGETQYF. The CDR3 DNA reads TGTGCCAGCTCACCAGCCCCTCTAGCGGAGGGAGAGACCCAGTACTTC.

The J gene is TRBJ1-2, the V gene TRBV29-1; 7 bases are shared with TRBD1. The V gene's germline CDR1 is SQVTM and CDR2 ANQGSEA. The CDR3 totals 15 residues. V was clipped by 2 bases and J by 3 bases; unmatched bases: 9. CDR3 sequence (DNA): TGCAGCGTTGAACGAAGGGACAGAGGACACTATGGCTACACCTTC. Translation gives CSVERRDRGHYGYTF.

This sequence joins TRBV28 and TRBJ2-7, with D maybe TRBD2 (6 bases). There are 13 residues in the CDR3. Germline V CDR1 and CDR2: MDHEN, SYDVKM. The V end was cut by 4 bases, the J end by 6 bases, with 13 bases between. In DNA, the CDR3 is TGTGCCAGCAGTTCAACGGGAGAAACCGAGCAGTACTTC. This sequence encodes CASSSTGETEQYF.

The chain links TRBV28 to TRBJ2-3, with D maybe TRBD1 (6 bases). The CDR3 totals 15 residues. The V gene lost 2 bases and the J gene lost 2 bases, with 11 bases spanning the gap. Germline CDR1 reads MDHEN; CDR2 reads SYDVKM. CDR3: CASSLQGQYTDTQYF. The DNA for the CDR3 is TGTGCCAGCAGTTTACAAGGACAGTACACAGATACGCAGTATTTT.

The J gene is TRBJ2-1, the V gene TRBV4-3, with 8 bases that match TRBD1. CDR3 length equals 13 residues. Germline values: CDR1 LGHNA, CDR2 YSLEER. V shed 0 bases and J 15 bases; nucleotides not matched to a gene: 7. Here the CDR3 DNA reads TGCGCCAGCAGCCAAGATTGGCCGGGACAGGTGTTCTTC. Translated: CASSQDWPGQVFF.

The V gene is TRBV4-3, the J gene TRBJ2-7; D is undetermined. Germline V lookup: CDR1 LGHNA, CDR2 YSLEER. The CDR3 spans 15 residues. The V gene lost 0 bases and the J gene lost 0 bases, with 9 bases spanning the gap. CDR3 loop: CASSQEVGLSYEQYF. DNA of the CDR3: TGCGCCAGCAGCCAAGAAGTGGGCCTCTCCTACGAGCAGTACTTC.

This rearrangement joins TRBV28 to TRBJ2-1; 10 nucleotides match TRBD2. The CDR3 extends over 15 amino acids. With 6 bases clipped from V and 6 bases from J, the junction kept 8 bases outside the gene matches. Germline assignment: CDR1 MDHEN and CDR2 SYDVKM. The CDR3 reads CASRVAGGPLNEQFF. The CDR3 DNA reads as TGTGCCAGCAGGGTAGCGGGAGGACCGCTCAATGAGCAGTTCTTC.

This clone was observed a single time. The sample has other DNA sequences that encode this CDR3 too. The chain is built from TRBV9 and TRBJ2-2; tentative D call: TRBD2 (6 bases). Germline V CDR1 and CDR2: SGDLS, YYNGEE. The CDR3 spans 12 residues. V was trimmed by 3 bases and J by 6 bases, leaving 6 bases between them. CDR3 nucleotides: TGTGCCAGCAGCGCGGGGGCCGGGGAGCTGTTTTTT. Amino acid sequence: CASSAGAGELFF.

This clone appeared a single time. In DNA form, the CDR3 reads TGTGCCATCAGTGAGTCGGGGACAGGGGATGAAGCTTTCTTT. As protein: CAISESGTGDEAFF. The V call is TRBV10-3, the J call TRBJ1-1; 10 bases map to TRBD1. With 0 bases clipped from V and 7 bases from J, the junction kept 2 bases outside the gene matches. The CDR3 contains 14 residues. Germline CDR1 is ENHRY and CDR2 is SYGVKD.

This rearrangement joins TRBV29-1 to TRBJ1-1; unclear D gene. CDR1 and CDR2 (germline): SQVTM, ANQGSEA. V was clipped by 6 bases and J by 5 bases, with 19 bases between them. The CDR3 spans 14 residues. The CDR3 sequence: CSVHGRGGGTEAFF. In DNA form, the CDR3 reads TGCAGCGTCCACGGGCGGGGTGGTGGAACTGAAGCTTTCTTT.

V usage is TRBV7-8 and J usage is TRBJ2-2; 12 nucleotides line up with TRBD2. In germline, CDR1 is SGHVS, CDR2 FQNEAQ. J was trimmed by 3 bases and V by 3 bases; bases with no gene match: 14. The length of the CDR3 is 20 residues. The CDR3 DNA reads TGTGCCAGCAGCTTCAGGGGTGCCCTAGCGGGAGGGCCCCACACCGGGGAGCTGTTTTTT. It yields the protein CASSFRGALAGGPHTGELFF. Combining the CDR3 with reference TRBV7-8 and TRBJ2-2 gives the whole variable domain GAGVSQSPRYKVAKRGQDVALRCDPISGHVSLFWYQQALGQGPEFLTYFQNEAQLDKSGLPSDRFFAERPEGSVSTLKIQRTQQEDSAVYLCASSFRGALAGGPHTGELFFGEGSRLTVL.

This clone was seen once. The chain has TRBV27 and TRBJ1-2; the D gene is possibly TRBD1 (6 bases). The CDR3 covers 14 residues. The V end lost 1 base, the J end lost 8 bases, and 14 bases lay between the germline ends. In germline, CDR1 is MNHEY, CDR2 SMNVEV (reference sequence). DNA for the CDR3: TGTGCCAGCAGTTTATATCCTGGGGGGCTCGGCTACACCTTC. Encoded protein: CASSLYPGGLGYTF.

This sequence joins TRBV7-2 and TRBJ2-7; D is ambiguous. Germline lookup yields CDR1 SGHTA and CDR2 FQGNSA. V shed 4 bases and J shed 6 bases, with 7 bases lying between them. The CDR3 spans 11 residues. CDR3 DNA: TGTGCCAGCAGCTCCCTTAGCGAGCAGTACTTC. Its translation: CASSSLSEQYF. Combining the CDR3 with reference TRBV7-2 and TRBJ2-7 gives the whole variable domain GAGVSQSPSNKVTEKGKDVELRCDPISGHTALYWYRQSLGQGLEFLIYFQGNSAPDKSGLPSDRFSAERTGGSVSTLTIQRTQQEDSAVYLCASSSLSEQYFGPGTRLTVT.

The CDR3 is CSPTAREGETQYF. CDR3 bases: TGCAGCCCAACTGCGCGGGAGGGAGAGACCCAGTACTTC. J is TRBJ2-5 and V is TRBV29-1; 9 positions match TRBD2. CDR1 is SQVTM and CDR2 is ANQGSEA in the germline V gene. The ends lost 8 bases at V and 4 bases at J; junction bases unmatched: 8. This CDR3 has 13 amino acids.

The CDR3 bases are TGTGCCAGCAGCGGGTCTAGCGGGAGTTCCTACGAGCAGTACTTC. Translated, it gives CASSGSSGSSYEQYF. V usage is TRBV9 and J usage is TRBJ2-7; 10 bases are shared with TRBD2. The CDR3 sequence is 15 residues long. In germline, CDR1 is SGDLS, CDR2 YYNGEE. Losses at the gene ends were 3 bases for V and 1 base for J; bases not matched to a gene: 4. Full variable domain (outside the CDR3, taken from reference TRBV9 and TRBJ2-7): DSGVTQTPKHLITATGQRVTLRCSPRSGDLSVYWYQQSLDQGLQFLIQYYNGEERAKGNILERFSAQQFPDLHSELNLSSLELGDSALYFCASSGSSGSSYEQYFGPGTRLTVT.

The chain has TRBV28 and TRBJ2-2, with 7 bases identical to TRBD1. The CDR3 contains 14 residues. The V gene end was trimmed by 2 bases and the J gene end by 7 bases; junction bases not matched to a gene: 4. Germline assignment: CDR1 MDHEN and CDR2 SYDVKM. The CDR3, as DNA: TGTGCCAGCAGTTTAGAGGGGGCGTTCGGGGAGCTGTTTTTT. Its translation: CASSLEGAFGELFF. Supplemented by reference TRBV28 and TRBJ2-2, the full variable domain reads DVKVTQSSRYLVKRTGEKVFLECVQDMDHENMFWYRQDPGLGLRLIYFSYDVKMKEKGDIPEGYSVSREKKERFSLILESASTNQTSMYLCASSLEGAFGELFFGEGSRLTVL.

The rearrangement links TRBV11-2 to TRBJ2-7, with TRBD2 matching 12 bases. V was clipped by 5 bases and J by 7 bases; unmatched bases: 9. Germline CDR1 is SGHAT and CDR2 is FQNNGV. This CDR3 is 15 amino acids long. CDR3 amino acids: CASSTGLAGSREQYF. CDR3 nucleotide sequence: TGTGCCAGCAGCACAGGACTAGCGGGATCTCGTGAGCAGTACTTC. Using reference TRBV11-2 and TRBJ2-7 for the parts outside the CDR3, the full variable domain is EAGVAQSPRYKIIEKRQSVAFWCNPISGHATLYWYQQILGQGPKLLIQFQNNGVVDDSQLPKDRFSAERLKGVDSTLKIQPAKLEDSAVYLCASSTGLAGSREQYFGPGTRLTVT.